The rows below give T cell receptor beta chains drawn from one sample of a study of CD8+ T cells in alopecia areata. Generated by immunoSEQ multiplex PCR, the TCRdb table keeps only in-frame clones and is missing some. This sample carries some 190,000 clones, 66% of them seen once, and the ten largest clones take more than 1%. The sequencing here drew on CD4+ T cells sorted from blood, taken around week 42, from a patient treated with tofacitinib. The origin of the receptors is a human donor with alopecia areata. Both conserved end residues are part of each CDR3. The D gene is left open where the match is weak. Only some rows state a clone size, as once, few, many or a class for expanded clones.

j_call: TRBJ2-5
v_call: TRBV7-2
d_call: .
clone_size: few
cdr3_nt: TGTGCCAGCAGCTTAGCGGGGGGCTCTGAGACCCAGTACTTC
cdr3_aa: CASSLAGGSETQYF

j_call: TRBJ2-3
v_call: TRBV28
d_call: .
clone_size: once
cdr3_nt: TGTGCCAGCAGTGCCCTGAGGTACCCAGGGAAGACAGATACGCAGTATTTT
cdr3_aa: CASSALRYPGKTDTQYF

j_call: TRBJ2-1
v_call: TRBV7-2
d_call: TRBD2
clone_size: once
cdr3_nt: TGTGCCAGCAGCTTAGCGGCGGTAGCGGGGGCCTACAATGAGCAGTTCTTC
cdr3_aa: CASSLAAVAGAYNEQFF

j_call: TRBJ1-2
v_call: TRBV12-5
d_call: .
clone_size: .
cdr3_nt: TGTGCTAGTGGTTTGGGTCAGGGAGGCTATGGCTACACCTTC
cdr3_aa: CASGLGQGGYGYTF

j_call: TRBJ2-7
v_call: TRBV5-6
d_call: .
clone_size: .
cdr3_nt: TGTGCCAGCAGCGATACGCTGGGCGAGCAGTACTTC
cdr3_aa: CASSDTLGEQYF

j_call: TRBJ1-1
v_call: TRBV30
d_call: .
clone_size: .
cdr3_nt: TGTGCCTGGACCCCGACAGTGAACACTGAAGCTTTCTTT
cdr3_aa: CAWTPTVNTEAFF

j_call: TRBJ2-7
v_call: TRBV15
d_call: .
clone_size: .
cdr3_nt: TGTGCCACCAGCAGAGATCTCAAGGGGGGCTACGAGCAGTACTTC
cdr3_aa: CATSRDLKGGYEQYF

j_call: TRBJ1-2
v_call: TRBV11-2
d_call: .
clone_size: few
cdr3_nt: TGTGCCAGCAGCTTGGAGGGGAATTATGGCTACACCTTC
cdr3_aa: CASSLEGNYGYTF

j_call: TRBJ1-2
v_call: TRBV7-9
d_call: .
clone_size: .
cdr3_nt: TGTGCCAGCAGCTTCAACAGGGACGGCTACACCTTC
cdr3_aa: CASSFNRDGYTF

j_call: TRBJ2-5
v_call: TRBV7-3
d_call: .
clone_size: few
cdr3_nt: TGTGCCAGCAGCTACACAGGGACGGAGACCCAGTACTTC
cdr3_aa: CASSYTGTETQYF

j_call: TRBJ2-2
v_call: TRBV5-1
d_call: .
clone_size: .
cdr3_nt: TGCGCCAGCAGCTTGGGGTTGGATACCGGGGAGCTGTTTTTT
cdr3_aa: CASSLGLDTGELFF

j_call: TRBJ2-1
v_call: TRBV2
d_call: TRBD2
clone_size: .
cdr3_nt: TGTGCCAGCAGTGACCCGGTGGGAGGGAAAAATGAGCAGTTCTTC
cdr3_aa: CASSDPVGGKNEQFF

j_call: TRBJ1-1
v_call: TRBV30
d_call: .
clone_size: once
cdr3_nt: TGTGCCTGGAGAGACAGGTCGGAAGCTTTCTTT
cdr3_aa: CAWRDRSEAFF

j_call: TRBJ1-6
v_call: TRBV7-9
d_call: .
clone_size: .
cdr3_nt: TGTGCCAGCAGCCCAGGGAACCGACTCAGCGGTGATTCACCCCTCCACTTT
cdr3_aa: CASSPGNRLSGDSPLHF

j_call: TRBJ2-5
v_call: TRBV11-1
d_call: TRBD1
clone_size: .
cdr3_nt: TGTGCCAGCAGCCGGGACAGCCAAGAGACCCAGTACTTC
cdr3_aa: CASSRDSQETQYF

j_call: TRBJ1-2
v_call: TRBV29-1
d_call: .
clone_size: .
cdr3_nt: TGCAGCGTTGGTGAAGGCTATGGCTACACCTTC
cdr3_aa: CSVGEGYGYTF

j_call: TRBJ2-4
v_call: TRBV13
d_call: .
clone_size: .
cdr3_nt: TGTGCCAGCAGCCCTGGGGGACACCCAAACATTCAGTACTTC
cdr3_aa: CASSPGGHPNIQYF

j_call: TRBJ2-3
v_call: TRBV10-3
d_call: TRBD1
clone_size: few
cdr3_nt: TGTGCCTGTACTGGGGGACAGGTTGGTTCGGATACGCAGTATTTT
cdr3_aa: CACTGGQVGSDTQYF

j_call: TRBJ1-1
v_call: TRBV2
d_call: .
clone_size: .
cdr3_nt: TGTGCCAGCAGTGCTGACAGGAACACTGAAGCTTTCTTT
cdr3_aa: CASSADRNTEAFF